The 27 T cell receptor beta chains presented below share a single source sample, sequenced in a study of cytomegalovirus exposure and HLA in healthy donors. Use of 60 Vbeta and 13 Jbeta primers characterized the PCR. TCRdb's copy holds only in-frame clones and misses some; the assay was immunoSEQ multiplex PCR. The table lists some 140,000 clones, more than 80% of them singletons. Sequencing used PBMCs. Every receptor here comes from a woman aged 30 to 39 in good health and CMV-seropositive.

This clone was detected only once. The chain carries TRBV9 and TRBJ2-2, with D perhaps matching TRBD2 (6 bases). The germline V and J ends were trimmed by 7 bases and 1 base, with 8 bases remaining between them. Germline values: CDR1 SGDLS, CDR2 YYNGEE. CDR3 size: 13 residues. CDR3 coding DNA: TGTGCCAGCGCCGGGGGGAACACCGGGGAGCTGTTTTTT. As protein: CASAGGNTGELFF.

This clone has a handful of counts. The chain combines TRBV6-5 with TRBJ2-7; tentatively, D is TRBD2 (5 bases). The CDR3 loop spans 13 amino acids. CDR1 is MNHEY, CDR2 SVGAGI, per germline. Trimming removed 7 bases from V and 3 bases from J, with 13 bases in between. The DNA of the CDR3 is TGTGCCAGCACGGGGTCGAGCGGCTACGAGCAGTACTTC. It encodes CASTGSSGYEQYF.

This clone is a singleton in its sample. The junction shows a germline mismatch at one end, possibly a read error. The chain has TRBV5-1 and TRBJ2-2; 10 nucleotides line up with TRBD2. This CDR3 is 16 amino acids long. Germline CDR1 is SGHRS and CDR2 is YFSETQ. The CDR3 sequence is CASSLATSGDTGELFF. DNA for the CDR3: TGCGCCAGCAGCTTGGCCACTAGCGGGGACACCGGAGAGCTGTTTTTT.

This chain links TRBV7-2 with TRBJ2-7; D not certain. CDR1 is SGHTA and CDR2 is FQGNSA in the germline V gene. The CDR3 is 14 amino acids. With 5 bases removed from V and 3 bases from J, the gap between germline ends came to 14 bases. Here the CDR3 DNA reads TGTGCCAGCAGCCCACTACAAGGCCGCTACGAGCAGTACTTC. Protein product: CASSPLQGRYEQYF.

This chain joins TRBV9 and TRBJ2-2; D possibly corresponds to TRBD2 (5 bases). The ends were cut back, 4 bases at V and 3 bases at J, with 13 bases in the middle. Germline lookup yields CDR1 SGDLS and CDR2 YYNGEE. The CDR3 extends over 15 amino acids. As DNA, the CDR3 is TGTGCCAGCAGCTCCCGGACTGGTTACACCGGGGAGCTGTTTTTT. Translated: CASSSRTGYTGELFF.

The V call is TRBV5-1, the J call TRBJ2-5; possible D gene TRBD1, 5 bases. This CDR3 has 14 residues. V lost 1 base and J lost 2, with 9 bases in between. In germline, CDR1 is SGHRS, CDR2 YFSETQ. CDR3 region: CASSLNPGQETQYF. CDR3 coding DNA: TGCGCCAGCAGCTTGAACCCAGGGCAAGAGACCCAGTACTTC.

This clone appeared a single time. J is TRBJ2-2 and V is TRBV30, with 11 nucleotides matching TRBD2. Germline values: CDR1 GTSNPN, CDR2 SVGIG (reference sequence). The CDR3 is 15 amino acids. With 0 bases clipped from V and 6 bases from J, the junction kept 3 bases outside the gene matches. The CDR3 nucleotides read TGTGCCTGGAGTGTACGTAGCGGGAGGGCCGGGGAGCTGTTTTTT. Protein sequence: CAWSVRSGRAGELFF.

The rearrangement uses TRBV5-6 and TRBJ1-2, with a tentative D call TRBD1 (5 bases). The V end was cut by 6 bases, the J end by 8 bases, with 11 bases between. CDR1 and CDR2 from the germline V gene are SGHDT and YYEEEE. This CDR3 contains 11 residues. This CDR3 reads CASTNGGGYTF. The CDR3 DNA reads as TGTGCCAGCACCAACGGGGGGGGCTACACCTTC.

This clone occurred once. This chain links TRBV5-1 with TRBJ1-2; D ambiguous. The germline gives CDR1 SGHRS, CDR2 YFSETQ. The CDR3 contains 14 residues. V lost 1 base and J lost 4, with 11 bases in between. CDR3: CASSLNGRFYGYTF. The CDR3 DNA is TGCGCCAGCAGCTTGAACGGGAGGTTCTATGGCTACACCTTC.

The genes are TRBV6-5 and TRBJ1-2; 8 nucleotides agree with TRBD1. Losses at the gene ends were 6 bases for V and 6 bases for J; bases not matched to a gene: 6. The germline gives CDR1 MNHEY, CDR2 SVGAGI. The CDR3 has 13 residues. The CDR3 DNA reads as TGTGCCAGCAGGGGGGACAGGATCGATGGCTACACCTTC. It codes for CASRGDRIDGYTF.

The rearrangement joins TRBV2 to TRBJ2-1; TRBD2 might be the D (6 bases). Germline loops: CDR1 SNHLY, CDR2 FYNNEI. Trimming pared 5 bases from V and 8 bases from J, leaving 16 bases between. CDR3 length equals 14 residues. Here the CDR3 reads CASSSYSSEDEQFF. The DNA of the CDR3 is TGTGCCAGCAGTTCCTACTCTAGCGAGGATGAGCAGTTCTTC.

This sequence joins TRBV6-1 and TRBJ1-2; 9 bases agree with TRBD1. The CDR3 is 14 amino acids. Germline assignment: CDR1 MNHNS and CDR2 SASEGT. V gave up 5 bases and J gave up 6 bases; unmatched junction bases: 7. For the CDR3, the DNA is TGTGCCAGCAGTTCCGGCGGGACAGGGCATGGCTACACCTTC. Its translation: CASSSGGTGHGYTF.

This clone was picked up a small number of times. J is TRBJ1-2 and V is TRBV30, with 7 positions matching TRBD1. The germline gives CDR1 GTSNPN, CDR2 SVGIG (reference sequence). V dropped 4 bases and J dropped 3; count of bases not matched to a gene: 5. CDR3 length: 13 amino acids. CDR3 in DNA: TGTGCCTGGACAGACAGGGTTGACTATGGCTACACCTTC. Its translation is CAWTDRVDYGYTF. The full variable domain, completed using reference TRBV30 and TRBJ1-2, is SQTIHQWPATLVQPVGSPLSLECTVEGTSNPNLYWYRQAAGRGLQLLFYSVGIGQISSEVPQNLSASRPQDRQFILSSKKLLLSDSGFYLCAWTDRVDYGYTFGSGTRLTVV.

As concerns this clone: The germline gene is not matched at one end of the junction; a read error may be the cause. The V and J genes are TRBV27 and TRBJ1-2; tentatively, D is TRBD1 (6 bases). Germline CDR1 reads MNHEY; CDR2 reads SMNVEV (reference sequence). The CDR3 has 15 amino acids. The CDR3 DNA follows: TGTGCCAGCAGTTTATCCAGGGGCACTAACTATGGCTATACCTTC. Its translation: CASSLSRGTNYGYTF.

This clone was picked up one time. The rearrangement joins TRBV5-1 to TRBJ2-1; 14 bases map to TRBD2. CDR3 length: 15 residues. Trimming took 4 bases from V and 6 from J; bases not matched to a gene: 3. Per the germline V gene, CDR1 is SGHRS and CDR2 is YFSETQ. The CDR3 DNA sequence: TGCGCCAGCAGCACCGGGACTAGCGGGGGCAATGAGCAGTTCTTC. Translated: CASSTGTSGGNEQFF.

V usage is TRBV28 and J usage is TRBJ2-7, with no clear D. The CDR3 consists of 12 residues. V dropped 7 bases and J dropped 0 bases, with 7 bases sitting between them. CDR1 and CDR2 (germline): MDHEN, SYDVKM. In DNA form, the CDR3 reads TGTGCCAGCACGCGGAGCTCCTACGAGCAGTACTTC. Amino acid sequence: CASTRSSYEQYF.

This chain uses TRBV5-4 with TRBJ1-1; the D gene is possibly TRBD1 (5 bases). Germline CDR1 is SGHNT and CDR2 is YYREEE (reference sequence). This CDR3 is built from 14 residues. Trimming cost V 2 bases and J 5 bases, with 13 bases left between them. CDR3 DNA: TGTGCCAGCAGCTTCCAGGGAACTGATACTGAAGCTTTCTTT. As protein: CASSFQGTDTEAFF.

This clone was seen a few times. This chain links TRBV7-2 with TRBJ2-2; no firm D call. Trimming removed 0 bases from V and 1 base from J, with 3 bases in between. The CDR3 has 14 residues. The germline CDR1 and CDR2 sequences are SGHTA and FQGNSA. The CDR3 is CASSLARNTGELFF. The CDR3 DNA reads as TGTGCCAGCAGCTTAGCGAGGAACACCGGGGAGCTGTTTTTT.

The J gene is TRBJ1-2, the V gene TRBV6-5, with 7 bases fitting TRBD1. The CDR3 is 15 amino acids. Germline lookup yields CDR1 MNHEY and CDR2 SVGAGI. The V gene end was trimmed by 2 bases and the J gene end by 11 bases; junction bases not matched to a gene: 14. CDR3 loop: CASSYRVETGSRYTF. The CDR3 DNA reads as TGTGCCAGCAGTTACCGGGTCGAGACAGGGAGTAGATACACCTTC.

As for this clone: Other DNA sequences of this sample code for an identical CDR3. The chain is built from TRBV6-5 and TRBJ1-4, with a tentative D call TRBD1 (5 bases). The CDR3 runs to 14 residues. Germline assignment: CDR1 MNHEY and CDR2 SVGAGI. With 6 bases removed from V and 5 bases from J, the gap between germline ends came to 13 bases. CDR3 in DNA: TGTGCCAGCAGCCCCCAGGGATCCAATGAAAAACTGTTTTTT. Amino acids: CASSPQGSNEKLFF.

The chain employs TRBV6-1 and TRBJ2-5, with D possibly matching TRBD1 (7 bases). The length of the CDR3 is 16 residues. CDR1 and CDR2 from the germline V gene are MNHNS and SASEGT. V was shortened by 3 bases and J by 1 base, with 15 bases between the two germline ends. The CDR3 DNA reads TGTGCCAGCAGTGACAGGGGGGCCCTGCGCCAAGAGACCCAGTACTTC. As protein: CASSDRGALRQETQYF.

CDR3 residues: CASRRLAGNTGELFF. The CDR3 DNA is TGTGCCAGTCGACGACTAGCGGGGAACACCGGGGAGCTGTTTTTT. The chain employs TRBV19 and TRBJ2-2; 10 bases line up with TRBD2. Trimming cost V 8 bases and J 1 base; bases outside gene matches: 4. The CDR3 is made up of 15 amino acids. Germline values: CDR1 LNHDA, CDR2 SQIVND (reference sequence).

V gene TRBV4-1 combines with J gene TRBJ1-5; maybe TRBD1 (5 bases). The CDR3 contains 16 residues. The V gene's germline CDR1 is MGHRA and CDR2 YSYEKL. Trimming pared 4 bases from V and 8 bases from J, leaving 21 bases between. The CDR3 coding sequence is TGCGCCAGCAGCCGGGGCCAGGCCGATCTCCAAGAGCCCCAGCATTTT. It codes for CASSRGQADLQEPQHF.

This clone was seen only once. The chain couples TRBV5-5 to TRBJ1-5; tentative D call: TRBD1 (6 bases). Deletions cut 6 bases from V and 5 bases from J, with 18 bases between. The CDR3 has 15 amino acids. Germline V gene sequence: CDR1 SGHKS, CDR2 YYEKEE (reference sequence). The CDR3 region is CASTLRGGPHQPQHF. The CDR3 DNA sequence: TGTGCCAGCACCCTTCGGGGGGGCCCCCATCAGCCCCAGCATTTT.

In its sample, this clone was seen once. V and J are TRBV30 and TRBJ2-3; 12 bases match TRBD2. Germline CDR1 is GTSNPN and CDR2 is SVGIG (reference sequence). J lost 4 bases, V lost 2 bases, and 10 bases had no gene match. The CDR3 is 17 amino acids. DNA of the CDR3: TGTGCCTGGAGTCCCTCCCCACTAGCGGGGGGAGCAGATACGCAGTATTTT. As protein: CAWSPSPLAGGADTQYF.

In this sample, this clone turned up once. The chain uses TRBV5-6 and TRBJ2-5; a weak D match, TRBD1 (6 bases). Matching the DNA end better, TRBJ2-7 makes the J call doubtful. CDR1 is SGHDT, CDR2 YYEEEE, per germline. This CDR3 contains 15 residues. The CDR3 loop is CASSFRTASSYEQYF. The CDR3 region has the DNA TGTGCCAGCAGCTTTCGGACAGCGAGCTCCTACGAGCAGTACTTC.

The chain couples TRBV18 to TRBJ2-1; TRBD2 agrees at 11 bases. This CDR3 is 15 amino acids long. V lost 5 bases to trimming and J lost 7 bases; unmatched junction nucleotides: 7. CDR1 and CDR2 (germline): KGHSH, LQKENI. The CDR3 loop is CASSTSGGRENEQFF. In DNA, the CDR3 is TGTGCCAGCTCAACTAGCGGGGGAAGGGAAAATGAGCAGTTCTTC. Using reference TRBV18 and TRBJ2-1 for the parts outside the CDR3, the full variable domain is NAGVMQNPRHLVRRRGQEARLRCSPMKGHSHVYWYRQLPEEGLKFMVYLQKENIIDESGMPKERFSAEFPKEGPSILRIQQVVRGDSAAYFCASSTSGGRENEQFFGPGTRLTVL.